A selection of T cell receptor beta chains follows, all from one sample in a study of blood T cell repertoires in COVID-19. Produced via immunoSEQ multiplex PCR; TCRdb's table is partial and in-frame only. The sample has under 300,000 clones, roughly 90% seen once. The sequenced sample consisted of peripheral blood. The receptors shown here come from a woman younger than 45 with active or convalescent COVID-19. CDR3s include the opening cysteine and the closing phenylalanine or tryptophan. The D gene is left open where the match is weak. A clone size is listed for some rows: how often the clone was seen (once, few, many), or a class if it is expanded.

v_gene: TRBV5-1; j_gene: TRBJ2-1; abundance: -; d_gene: -; CDR3nt: TGCGCCAGCAGCTCCACCGGGGGGCCCAATGAGCAGTTCTTC; CDR3aa: CASSSTGGPNEQFF
v_gene: TRBV7-8; j_gene: TRBJ2-5; abundance: -; d_gene: TRBD1; CDR3nt: TGTGCCAGCAGCGCAGGGACAGCAGTACAAGAGACCCAGTACTTC; CDR3aa: CASSAGTAVQETQYF
v_gene: TRBV9; j_gene: TRBJ1-6; abundance: -; d_gene: -; CDR3nt: TGTGCCAGCAGCGAACAGGGAGATAATTCACCCCTCCACTTT; CDR3aa: CASSEQGDNSPLHF
v_gene: TRBV18; j_gene: TRBJ1-4; abundance: -; d_gene: -; CDR3nt: TGTGCCAGCTCACCAGGACAGAGTGCAACTAATGAAAAACTGTTTTTT; CDR3aa: CASSPGQSATNEKLFF
v_gene: TRBV19; j_gene: TRBJ1-2; abundance: -; d_gene: -; CDR3nt: TGTGCCAGTAGTACTAGGGGAAATGGCTACACCTTC; CDR3aa: CASSTRGNGYTF
v_gene: TRBV11-2; j_gene: TRBJ1-1; abundance: -; d_gene: TRBD1; CDR3nt: TGTGCCAGCAGGCAGGGGGCTGACACTGAAGCTTTCTTT; CDR3aa: CASRQGADTEAFF
v_gene: TRBV12-3/TRBV12-4; j_gene: TRBJ1-1; abundance: -; d_gene: -; CDR3nt: TGTGCCAGCAGTTTGTGGCAGAACACTGAAGCTTTCTTT; CDR3aa: CASSLWQNTEAFF
v_gene: TRBV6-2/TRBV6-3; j_gene: TRBJ2-7; abundance: once; d_gene: TRBD1; CDR3nt: TGTGCCAGCAGTTCTGGACAGGGGTTCTACGAGCAGTACTTC; CDR3aa: CASSSGQGFYEQYF
v_gene: TRBV5-1; j_gene: TRBJ2-7; abundance: once; d_gene: TRBD2; CDR3nt: TGCGCCAGCAGCCCGAGCGGGGGGCCCTCCTACGAGCAGTACTTC; CDR3aa: CASSPSGGPSYEQYF
v_gene: TRBV5-1; j_gene: TRBJ2-1; abundance: -; d_gene: -; CDR3nt: TGCGCCAGCAGTAAGAATGGGGGGGCCCACAATGAGCAGTTCTTC; CDR3aa: CASSKNGGAHNEQFF
v_gene: TRBV5-8; j_gene: TRBJ1-6; abundance: few; d_gene: -; CDR3nt: TGTGCCAGCAGCTTGGGCTGGGGACAAAATTCACCCCTCCACTTT; CDR3aa: CASSLGWGQNSPLHF
v_gene: TRBV12-3/TRBV12-4; j_gene: TRBJ1-2; abundance: -; d_gene: TRBD1; CDR3nt: TGTGCCAGCAGCTGGGGACAGGGTGGCGGCTACACCTTC; CDR3aa: CASSWGQGGGYTF
v_gene: TRBV19; j_gene: TRBJ1-1; abundance: -; d_gene: TRBD1; CDR3nt: TGTGCCAGTAGTATGCAGGGGGCATTCTTCACTGAAGCTTTCTTT; CDR3aa: CASSMQGAFFTEAFF
v_gene: TRBV6-5; j_gene: TRBJ1-1; abundance: -; d_gene: -; CDR3nt: TGTGCCAGCAGTTACTCCGGGGAGAGGGACACTGAAGCTTTCTTT; CDR3aa: CASSYSGERDTEAFF
v_gene: TRBV18; j_gene: TRBJ1-2; abundance: -; d_gene: TRBD1; CDR3nt: TGTGCCAGCTCACTAGAGACAGGGACGGATGTTGGCTACACCTTC; CDR3aa: CASSLETGTDVGYTF
v_gene: TRBV25-1; j_gene: TRBJ1-1; abundance: -; d_gene: -; CDR3nt: TGTGCCAGCAGTGATCAGGGGCGAAGTCGAGCTTTCTTT; CDR3aa: CASSDQGRSRAFF
v_gene: TRBV29-1; j_gene: TRBJ1-1; abundance: few; d_gene: TRBD1; CDR3nt: TGCAGCGCTCTCCGACAGGGGAACACTGAAGCTTTCTTT; CDR3aa: CSALRQGNTEAFF
v_gene: TRBV2; j_gene: TRBJ2-3; abundance: once; d_gene: -; CDR3nt: TGTGCCAGCAGTGAAGCGAACGTAGCAGATACGCAGTATTTT; CDR3aa: CASSEANVADTQYF
v_gene: TRBV7-3; j_gene: TRBJ2-1; abundance: -; d_gene: TRBD2; CDR3nt: TGTGCCAGCGGCCTGCGGGAGAACTACAATGAGCAGTTCTTC; CDR3aa: CASGLRENYNEQFF
v_gene: TRBV6-5; j_gene: TRBJ1-1; abundance: -; d_gene: -; CDR3nt: TGTGCCAGCAGTTTGGGCCCGAACACTGAAGCTTTCTTT; CDR3aa: CASSLGPNTEAFF
v_gene: TRBV25-1; j_gene: TRBJ1-1; abundance: -; d_gene: TRBD1; CDR3nt: TGTGCCAGCAGTGGTACACAGGGGGCGCTTGGTGAAGCTTTCTTT; CDR3aa: CASSGTQGALGEAFF
v_gene: TRBV14; j_gene: TRBJ1-1; abundance: -; d_gene: -; CDR3nt: TGTGCCAGCAGTCTTTCTGGGGGGGTCCCTGAAGCTTTCTTT; CDR3aa: CASSLSGGVPEAFF
v_gene: TRBV30; j_gene: TRBJ2-5; abundance: -; d_gene: -; CDR3nt: TGTGCCTGGAGTGTACTTACCTCGGGTCGAGAGACCCAGTACTTC; CDR3aa: CAWSVLTSGRETQYF
v_gene: TRBV7-9; j_gene: TRBJ1-6; abundance: -; d_gene: -; CDR3nt: TGTGCCAGCAGCTTAACGGGGGGCATTGCGAATTCACCCCTCCACTTT; CDR3aa: CASSLTGGIANSPLHF
v_gene: TRBV30; j_gene: TRBJ1-1; abundance: -; d_gene: -; CDR3nt: TGTGCCTGGAACCGAGGGCCCGAGACCAACACTGAAGCTTTCTTT; CDR3aa: CAWNRGPETNTEAFF
v_gene: TRBV2; j_gene: TRBJ1-3; abundance: -; d_gene: -; CDR3nt: TGTGCCAGCAGGAGGGAGGTGTCTGGAAACACCATATATTTT; CDR3aa: CASRREVSGNTIYF
v_gene: TRBV10-3; j_gene: TRBJ1-1; abundance: -; d_gene: -; CDR3nt: TGTGCCATCAGTGATCATGGGGGGGCAACTGAAGCTTTCTTT; CDR3aa: CAISDHGGATEAFF
v_gene: TRBV3-1/TRBV3-2; j_gene: TRBJ1-2; abundance: -; d_gene: -; CDR3nt: TGTGCCAGCAGCCAAGCTCAGGGCGGTGGCTACACCTTC; CDR3aa: CASSQAQGGGYTF
v_gene: TRBV18; j_gene: TRBJ2-7; abundance: -; d_gene: -; CDR3nt: TGTGCCAGCTCACCACTCGGGAACGAGCAGTACTTC; CDR3aa: CASSPLGNEQYF
v_gene: TRBV5-6; j_gene: TRBJ2-5; abundance: -; d_gene: TRBD2; CDR3nt: TGTGCCAGCAGCTCGACTAGCGGGGGGGAGACCCAGTACTTC; CDR3aa: CASSSTSGGETQYF
v_gene: TRBV18; j_gene: TRBJ2-7; abundance: -; d_gene: -; CDR3nt: TGTGCCAGCTCACCAGCCTCAGGTAGGGGTCGCCCAGACGAGCAGTACTTC; CDR3aa: CASSPASGRGRPDEQYF
v_gene: TRBV10-2; j_gene: TRBJ2-5; abundance: -; d_gene: -; CDR3nt: TGCGCCACCCCTTTTGACTATGGGGAGACCCAGTACTTC; CDR3aa: CATPFDYGETQYF
v_gene: TRBV6-5; j_gene: TRBJ1-3; abundance: -; d_gene: TRBD1; CDR3nt: TGTGCCAGCTCTGACAGGGGGCCCGGAAACACCATATATTTT; CDR3aa: CASSDRGPGNTIYF
v_gene: TRBV19; j_gene: TRBJ1-2; abundance: -; d_gene: -; CDR3nt: TGTGCCAGTAGTCAGGCAGAGAACTATGGCTACACCTTC; CDR3aa: CASSQAENYGYTF
v_gene: TRBV10-3; j_gene: TRBJ2-1; abundance: -; d_gene: TRBD1; CDR3nt: TGTGCCATGGGGACAGGCGGCGGGAATGAGCAGTTCTTC; CDR3aa: CAMGTGGGNEQFF
v_gene: TRBV12-5; j_gene: TRBJ2-3; abundance: -; d_gene: -; CDR3nt: TGTGCTAGTCAGGTTGTGGGAGATACGCAGTATTTT; CDR3aa: CASQVVGDTQYF
v_gene: TRBV21-1; j_gene: TRBJ1-5; abundance: once; d_gene: -; CDR3nt: TGTGCCAGCAGCTTGGAGTGGCTAACGAATCAGCCCCAGCATTTT; CDR3aa: CASSLEWLTNQPQHF
v_gene: TRBV7-6; j_gene: TRBJ2-3; abundance: -; d_gene: TRBD2; CDR3nt: TGTGCCAGCAGCTTATTAGGACTAGCGAATACAGATACGCAGTATTTT; CDR3aa: CASSLLGLANTDTQYF
v_gene: TRBV6-2/TRBV6-3; j_gene: TRBJ2-7; abundance: -; d_gene: -; CDR3nt: TGTGCCAGCAGTTACCTCCAAGGGGGCTACGAGCAGTACTTC; CDR3aa: CASSYLQGGYEQYF
v_gene: TRBV28; j_gene: TRBJ1-5; abundance: -; d_gene: -; CDR3nt: TGTGCCAGCAGTAAAACAGTACGCTTACTTAGCAATCAGCCCCAGCATTTT; CDR3aa: CASSKTVRLLSNQPQHF